This entry concerns a single T cell receptor beta chain. This table comes from immunoSEQ multiplex PCR, and its TCRdb copy is limited to in-frame clones, with some not included. This sample has around 91,000 clones, with about 90% found just once. The sample is drawn from a study of radiotherapy plus CTLA-4 blockade in lung cancer. This sequence originates from a human donor with non-small cell lung cancer that progressed on radiotherapy plus ipilimumab. The starting material was peripheral blood, obtained from a patient treated with radiotherapy plus ipilimumab.

CDR3 sequence: CASRPDLVEGEYF. The CDR3 DNA reads as TGTGCCAGCAGGCCGGACTTGGTAGAAGGGGAGTATTTT. V usage is TRBV7-2 and J usage is TRBJ2-3; D tentatively fits TRBD1 or TRBD2 (5 bases each). Germline loops: CDR1 SGHTA, CDR2 FQGNSA. The CDR3 sequence is 13 residues long. The germline V and J ends were trimmed by 6 bases and 13 bases, with 20 bases remaining between them.